This TCR beta chain is from a study of T-cell reconstitution after alpha-beta-depleted transplantation in children. Findings of the study overall: The authors attributed T-cell counts and diversity one year after transplant mostly to newly produced T cells. Surviving recipient T cells and intrathymic progenitors accounted for some patients' high TCRbeta diversity at day 60. Several hundred expanded graft clones reportedly supplied alpha-beta T cells about two months after transplant.

Preparation of the TCRbeta library was carried out with unique molecular identifiers. A single record per CDR3 protein comes from TCRdb applying MiXCR to the PCR reads. Among fewer than 700,000 distinct CDR3 sequences listed, more than 20% were seen once. The V gene lost 4 bases and the J gene lost 2 bases, with 6 bases spanning the gap. Per germline, CDR1 DFQATT and CDR2 SNEGSKA (reference sequence). The CDR3 runs to 13 residues. The sample holds a few counts of this clonotype. The target antigen is unknown. Sequencing was performed on PBMCs, mostly from graft donor cells, taken 360 days after TCRalphabeta/CD19-depleted stem cell transplant. This chain joins TRBV20-1 and TRBJ2-6, with D perhaps matching TRBD2 (5 bases). The receptor was derived from a boy in the first two years of life who had a stem cell transplant for acute myeloid leukemia, so the T cells may come from the graft donor. The CDR3 coding sequence is TGCAGTGCTACGGGGACTGGGGCCAACGTCCTGACTTTC. It codes for CSATGTGANVLTF.